The 24 T cell receptor beta chains reported below all come from one sample, sequenced in a study of blood T cell repertoires in COVID-19. Method: immunoSEQ multiplex PCR; TCRdb's copy keeps in-frame clones and lacks some. Here the sample spans 100,000 or so clones, roughly 89% being singletons. Source material: peripheral blood. All receptors derive from a man between 65 and 80 years old with active or convalescent COVID-19.

This clone was seen once. The V call is TRBV6-6, the J call TRBJ2-5; D perhaps matches TRBD1 (5 bases). Germline-derived CDR1 and CDR2 are MNHNY and SVGAGI (reference sequence). Deletions cut 0 bases from V and 14 bases from J, with 13 bases between. The CDR3 runs to 12 residues. The CDR3 sequence is CASSYSLGPPYF. For the CDR3, the DNA is TGTGCCAGCAGTTACTCGTTGGGGCCCCCATACTTC.

J is TRBJ1-1 and V is TRBV5-5; possibly TRBD1 for D (5 bases). The CDR3 sequence is 13 residues long. The germline V and J ends were trimmed by 2 bases and 7 bases, with 12 bases remaining between them. Germline lookup yields CDR1 SGHKS and CDR2 YYEKEE (reference sequence). The CDR3 DNA is TGTGCCAGCAGCTTCTCAGGGTGGGGTGAAGCTTTCTTT. Protein product: CASSFSGWGEAFF.

V gene TRBV5-1 combines with J gene TRBJ1-3, with 9 positions matching TRBD1. V lost 1 base and J lost 8; bases outside the gene matches: 4. Per germline, CDR1 SGHRS and CDR2 YFSETQ. This CDR3 contains 14 residues. CDR3 nucleotides: TGCGCCAGCAGCTTGACAGGGGGCGAAGACACCATATATTTT. It translates to CASSLTGGEDTIYF.

The CDR3 protein is CASSVRVEDEQFF. The CDR3 nucleotides read TGTGCCAGCAGTGTAAGAGTGGAGGATGAGCAGTTCTTC. The V gene is TRBV6-6, the J gene TRBJ2-1, with a tentative D call TRBD2 (5 bases). The CDR3 runs 13 residues. The V end lost 5 bases, the J end lost 8 bases, and 13 bases lay between the germline ends. Germline V gene lookup returns CDR1 MNHNY and CDR2 SVGAGI (reference sequence).

The chain uses TRBV4-3 and TRBJ1-1; no clear D gene. This CDR3 is built from 14 residues. V lost 4 bases, J lost 3 bases, and 12 bases lay in between. Germline V lookup: CDR1 LGHNA, CDR2 YSLEER. For the CDR3, the DNA is TGCGCCAGCAGCCGTTTAGGACTGGACACTGAAGCTTTCTTT. Amino acid sequence: CASSRLGLDTEAFF.

The V call is TRBV27, the J call TRBJ1-2; D is possibly TRBD1 (6 bases). Germline CDR1 is MNHEY and CDR2 is SMNVEV (reference sequence). Trimming cost V 5 bases and J 6 bases, with 10 bases left between them. CDR3 size: 12 residues. CDR3 sequence (DNA): TGTGCCAGCAGTAGCTACAGGGATGGCTACACCTTC. As protein: CASSSYRDGYTF.

The V gene is TRBV6-2 or TRBV6-3, the J gene TRBJ2-7; possibly TRBD1 for D (6 bases). The CDR3 is 15 amino acids. Germline lookup yields CDR1 MNHEY and CDR2 SVGEGT. Deletions cut 6 bases from V and 5 bases from J, with 20 bases between. CDR3 residues: CASSPSSQGWHEQYF. DNA of the CDR3: TGTGCCAGCAGCCCCTCTAGCCAGGGGTGGCACGAGCAGTACTTC.

This chain links TRBV5-1 with TRBJ1-1, with D possibly being TRBD1 (5 bases). V lost 0 bases, J lost 8 bases, and 17 bases lay in between. This CDR3 is 15 amino acids long. Germline CDR1 is SGHRS and CDR2 is YFSETQ. DNA for the CDR3: TGCGCCAGCAGCTTGGGTACGGGTGTGGGGCCCGAAGCTTTCTTT. Protein product: CASSLGTGVGPEAFF.

The chain joins TRBV6-6 to TRBJ1-1; D is perhaps TRBD1 (5 bases). The V end was cut by 4 bases, the J end by 1 base, with 10 bases between. This CDR3 comprises 14 residues. Germline CDR1 and CDR2: MNHNY and SVGAGI (reference sequence). The CDR3 sequence is CASSWTRSNTEAFF. The DNA of the CDR3 is TGTGCCAGCAGTTGGACACGTTCGAACACTGAAGCTTTCTTT.

The J gene is TRBJ1-2, the V gene TRBV18, with a tentative D call TRBD1 (5 bases). Germline lookup yields CDR1 KGHSH and CDR2 LQKENI. This CDR3 is built from 17 residues. Trimming removed 3 bases at V and 2 bases at J, with 19 bases between. CDR3 DNA: TGTGCCAGCTCACCCCTAGGCGGGGCCGAGCAGAACTATGGCTACACCTTC. Amino acid sequence: CASSPLGGAEQNYGYTF.

The chain carries TRBV4-1 and TRBJ1-5, with 9 bases that match TRBD1. With 0 bases clipped from V and 5 bases from J, the junction kept 20 bases outside the gene matches. The CDR3 runs 21 residues. Germline V gene lookup returns CDR1 MGHRA and CDR2 YSYEKL. This CDR3 reads CASSQEDPVGTGLLAYQPQHF. The DNA for the CDR3 is TGCGCCAGCAGCCAAGAAGACCCGGTCGGGACAGGGCTTCTAGCGTATCAGCCCCAGCATTTT.

The genes are TRBV29-1 and TRBJ2-7; 8 positions agree with TRBD1. Losses at the gene ends were 3 bases for V and 5 bases for J; bases not matched to a gene: 3. Germline V gene sequence: CDR1 SQVTM, CDR2 ANQGSEA. This CDR3 is 12 amino acids long. The CDR3 here is CSVDRGLDEQYF. The CDR3 DNA sequence: TGCAGCGTTGACAGGGGGCTTGACGAGCAGTACTTC.

The J gene is TRBJ1-4, the V gene TRBV28; no firm D call. Germline V lookup: CDR1 MDHEN, CDR2 SYDVKM. Trimming shortened V by 7 bases and J by 0 bases, and 15 bases separated the two germline ends. The CDR3 covers 16 residues. The CDR3 coding sequence is TGTGCCAGCACCCCGGCGGGGTACACAACTAATGAAAAACTGTTTTTT. Protein sequence: CASTPAGYTTNEKLFF.

The V and J genes are TRBV5-6 and TRBJ1-3; D uncertain. Per germline, CDR1 SGHDT and CDR2 YYEEEE. The ends were cut back, 4 bases at V and 4 bases at J, with 9 bases in the middle. The CDR3 extends over 13 amino acids. CDR3 protein: CASSGLSGNTIYF. Here the CDR3 DNA reads TGTGCCAGCAGCGGGCTTTCCGGAAACACCATATATTTT.

This chain uses TRBV28 with TRBJ2-7, with 7 bases lining up with TRBD2. Germline CDR1 MDHEN, CDR2 SYDVKM. CDR3 length: 13 amino acids. The junction had 7 bases not matched to a gene; V was cut back by 8 bases and J by 3 bases. The CDR3 coding sequence is TGTGCCAGCCTACGGGGGGACCTCTACGAGCAGTACTTC. As protein: CASLRGDLYEQYF. Based on the CDR3 plus reference TRBV28 and TRBJ2-7, the full variable domain is DVKVTQSSRYLVKRTGEKVFLECVQDMDHENMFWYRQDPGLGLRLIYFSYDVKMKEKGDIPEGYSVSREKKERFSLILESASTNQTSMYLCASLRGDLYEQYFGPGTRLTVT.

The V and J genes are TRBV4-1 and TRBJ2-6, with TRBD2 as a possible D gene (7 bases). CDR3 length: 19 residues. The germline V and J ends were trimmed by 1 base and 4 bases, with 20 bases remaining between them. Germline assignment: CDR1 MGHRA and CDR2 YSYEKL. The CDR3 coding sequence is TGCGCCAGCAGCCAAGGATTGTCTGGGGGGGGGCCGGGGGCCAACGTCCTGACTTTC. This sequence encodes CASSQGLSGGGPGANVLTF.

This rearrangement joins TRBV7-2 to TRBJ2-1; TRBD2 is a possible D gene (7 bases). The germline V gene has CDR1 SGHTA and CDR2 FQGNSA. The CDR3 loop spans 17 amino acids. V was shortened by 0 bases and J by 8 bases, with 20 bases between the two germline ends. CDR3 loop: CASSLAPRGGGQDEQFF. The CDR3 DNA follows: TGTGCCAGCAGCTTAGCCCCTCGGGGAGGGGGGCAGGATGAGCAGTTCTTC.

J is TRBJ1-6 and V is TRBV19; 7 bases are shared with TRBD1. The junction had 10 bases not matched to a gene; V was cut back by 3 bases and J by 14 bases. This CDR3 region has 14 residues. In germline, CDR1 is LNHDA, CDR2 SQIVND (reference sequence). CDR3 amino acids: CASSMTGNLEALHF. DNA for the CDR3: TGTGCCAGTAGTATGACAGGGAATCTTGAAGCCCTCCACTTT.

This sequence joins TRBV6-5 and TRBJ2-7; D unclear. The V end lost 0 bases, the J end lost 2 bases, and 8 bases lay between the germline ends. The CDR3 consists of 14 residues. Germline loops: CDR1 MNHEY, CDR2 SVGAGI. CDR3 residues: CASSYSGVAYEQYF. CDR3 DNA: TGTGCCAGCAGTTACTCAGGAGTTGCCTACGAGCAGTACTTC.

This chain connects TRBV30 to TRBJ2-2; D unclear. The CDR3 has 13 residues. Trimming took off 5 bases at V and 0 bases at J, with 7 bases between the two ends. The germline CDR1 and CDR2 sequences are GTSNPN and SVGIG (reference sequence). CDR3 protein: CAWAATNTGELFF. The CDR3 coding sequence is TGTGCCTGGGCAGCGACGAACACCGGGGAGCTGTTTTTT.

The chain joins TRBV3-1 (or the pseudogene TRBV3-2) to TRBJ1-5; D perhaps matches TRBD1 (5 bases). There are 13 residues in the CDR3. Germline V gives CDR1 LGHDT, CDR2 YNNKEL (reference sequence). The germline V and J ends were trimmed by 4 bases and 4 bases, with 8 bases remaining between them. CDR3 coding DNA: TGTGCCAGCAGCCGCGACAGTAATCAGCCCCAGCATTTT. The encoded protein is CASSRDSNQPQHF.

The chain uses TRBV28 and TRBJ1-5; 7 nucleotides line up with TRBD1. The CDR3 totals 13 residues. The germline V gene has CDR1 MDHEN and CDR2 SYDVKM. Losses at the gene ends were 6 bases for V and 2 bases for J; bases not matched to a gene: 1. The CDR3 protein is CASRGTGNQPQHF. For the CDR3, the DNA is TGTGCCAGCAGAGGGACAGGCAATCAGCCCCAGCATTTT.

This clone was detected a few times. Here the CDR3 reads CATSRGTSGRYEQYF. In nucleotides, the CDR3 is TGTGCCACCAGCAGAGGGACTAGCGGGCGCTACGAGCAGTACTTC. The rearrangement uses TRBV15 and TRBJ2-7, with 11 bases that match TRBD2. The CDR3 consists of 15 residues. The germline V gene has CDR1 LNHNV and CDR2 YYDKDF (reference sequence). Trimming removed 1 base from V and 3 bases from J; junction bases left unmatched: 2. Full variable domain (rest looked up from reference TRBV15 and TRBJ2-7): DAMVIQNPRYQVTQFGKPVTLSCSQTLNHNVMYWYQQKSSQAPKLLFHYYDKDFNNEADTPDNFQSRRPNTSFCFLDIRSPGLGDTAMYLCATSRGTSGRYEQYFGPGTRLTVT.

The rearrangement joins TRBV3-1 (or the pseudogene TRBV3-2) to TRBJ2-7; D ambiguous. In germline, CDR1 is LGHDT, CDR2 YNNKEL (reference sequence). This CDR3 region has 12 residues. Trimming took 0 bases from V and 9 from J, leaving 9 bases between them. CDR3 loop: CASSQDRFGQYF. The CDR3 coding sequence is TGTGCCAGCAGCCAAGATCGGTTTGGGCAGTACTTC.